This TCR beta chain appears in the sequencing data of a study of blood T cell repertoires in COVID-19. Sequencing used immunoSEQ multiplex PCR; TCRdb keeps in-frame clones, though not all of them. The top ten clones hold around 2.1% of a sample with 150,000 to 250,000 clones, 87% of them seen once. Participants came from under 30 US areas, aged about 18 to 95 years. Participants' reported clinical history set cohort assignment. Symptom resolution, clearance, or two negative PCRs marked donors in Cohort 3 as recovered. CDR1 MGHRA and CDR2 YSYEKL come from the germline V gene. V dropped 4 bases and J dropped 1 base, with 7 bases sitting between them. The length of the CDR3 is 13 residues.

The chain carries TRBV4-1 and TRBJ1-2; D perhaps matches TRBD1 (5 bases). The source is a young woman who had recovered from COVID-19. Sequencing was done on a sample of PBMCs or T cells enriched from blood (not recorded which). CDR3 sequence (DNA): TGCGCCAGCAGCCGCGACAGTAACTATGGCTACACCTTC. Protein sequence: CASSRDSNYGYTF.